This passage covers 24 T cell receptor beta chains from one sample sequenced in a study of CD8 T cells in Susac syndrome. With random hexamers, roughly 0.5 to 1 ug RNA was reverse transcribed. Using its own MiXCR run on the immunoSEQ multiplex PCR reads, TCRdb lists one record per CDR3 protein. The table lists 90,000 to 150,000 distinct CDR3 sequences, about nine tenths of them singletons. The sequencing input was CD8+ T cells from PBMCs. These TCRs come from a human donor in good health.

The chain carries TRBV3-1 and TRBJ1-1; D unclear. The CDR3 runs 13 residues. Trimming left V 4 bases short and J 1 base short, with 7 bases between. Per the germline V gene, CDR1 is LGHDT and CDR2 is YNNKEL (reference sequence). CDR3 nucleotides: TGTGCCAGCAGCCTAGCAGGGAACACTGAAGCTTTCTTT. It is translated as CASSLAGNTEAFF.

V gene TRBV6-2 or TRBV6-3 combines with J gene TRBJ2-1; the match to TRBD1 covers 8 bases. Germline CDR1 MNHEY, CDR2 SVGEGT. V trimming: 4 bases; J trimming: 7 bases; junction bases outside the gene matches: 9. The CDR3 is 15 residues long. Written as DNA, the CDR3 is TGTGCCAGCAGTTTGGCCAGGGGGCGCGAGAATGAGCAGTTCTTC. Protein: CASSLARGRENEQFF.

A single count supports this clonotype. For the CDR3, the DNA is TGTGCCAGCTCCTCTCAAGAGGGGTTTGAAGACACTGAAGCTTTCTTT. Its translation: CASSSQEGFEDTEAFF. The V and J genes are TRBV19 and TRBJ1-1; maybe TRBD1 (5 bases). V was clipped by 9 bases and J by 3 bases, with 23 bases between them. Germline V gene data show CDR1 as LNHDA and CDR2 as SQIVND (reference sequence). The CDR3 has 16 residues.

The chain links TRBV20-1 to TRBJ2-7; TRBD2 matches at 7 bases. Germline loops: CDR1 DFQATT, CDR2 SNEGSKA (reference sequence). V shed 6 bases, J shed 2 bases, and the junction held 10 bases outside the gene matches. The CDR3 runs to 14 residues. The CDR3 sequence: CSAAGGTATYEQYF. The CDR3 DNA is TGCAGTGCCGCCGGGGGGACCGCCACCTACGAGCAGTACTTC.

V and J are TRBV11-2 and TRBJ2-6; D is unclear. Germline lookup yields CDR1 SGHAT and CDR2 FQNNGV. Trimming took 1 base from V and 0 from J, leaving 16 bases between them. The CDR3 totals 19 residues. The DNA for the CDR3 is TGTGCCAGCAGCTTAGGTAGTTACGGATACAGCTCTGGGGCCAACGTCCTGACTTTC. Its protein is CASSLGSYGYSSGANVLTF. The full variable domain, in which reference TRBV11-2 and TRBJ2-6 provide the parts outside the CDR3, is EAGVAQSPRYKIIEKRQSVAFWCNPISGHATLYWYQQILGQGPKLLIQFQNNGVVDDSQLPKDRFSAERLKGVDSTLKIQPAKLEDSAVYLCASSLGSYGYSSGANVLTFGAGSRLTVL.

In DNA form, the CDR3 reads TGCAGCGTTGAATGGACCATGGGGTACCAAGAGACCCAGTACTTC. It is translated as CSVEWTMGYQETQYF. This chain uses TRBV29-1 with TRBJ2-5; D gene ambiguous. With 2 bases removed from V and 0 bases from J, the gap between germline ends came to 13 bases. The CDR3 consists of 15 residues. Germline CDR1 is SQVTM and CDR2 is ANQGSEA. The whole variable domain, filled in from reference TRBV29-1 and TRBJ2-5, reads SAVISQKPSRDICQRGTSLTIQCQVDSQVTMMFWYRQQPGQSLTLIATANQGSEATYESGFVIDKFPISRPNLTFSTLTVSNMSPEDSSIYLCSVEWTMGYQETQYFGPGTRLLVL.

The chain is built from TRBV12-3 or TRBV12-4 and TRBJ2-3; no definite D call. Trimming removed 0 bases at V and 2 bases at J, with 0 bases between. The CDR3 is made up of 12 amino acids. The CDR3 bases are TGTGCCAGCAGTTTAGCCACAGATACGCAGTATTTT. It specifies CASSLATDTQYF.

The chain has TRBV5-4 and TRBJ2-1, with 8 bases that match TRBD2. Germline lookup yields CDR1 SGHNT and CDR2 YYREEE (reference sequence). Trimming took 7 bases from V and 8 from J; bases not matched to a gene: 11. This CDR3 is 14 amino acids long. This CDR3 reads CASGRSGGPHEQFF. CDR3 nucleotides: TGTGCCAGCGGGCGGTCGGGAGGGCCGCATGAGCAGTTCTTC.

The gene calls are TRBV29-1 and TRBJ1-1, with no clear D. CDR3 size: 13 residues. Trimming took off 4 bases at V and 6 bases at J, with 15 bases between the two ends. CDR1 is SQVTM, CDR2 ANQGSEA, per germline. CDR3 nucleotides: TGCAGCGTTGTAACAGCCGAGGTCGCTGAAGCTTTCTTT. Protein sequence: CSVVTAEVAEAFF.

The chain uses TRBV3-1 and TRBJ2-5; 9 bases agree with TRBD1. This CDR3 has 18 amino acids. Germline V gene sequence: CDR1 LGHDT, CDR2 YNNKEL (reference sequence). Trimming cost V 1 base and J 5 bases; bases outside gene matches: 14. CDR3 protein: CASSQATPGTGRVETQYF. CDR3 DNA sequence: TGTGCCAGCAGCCAAGCGACCCCCGGGACAGGGAGGGTTGAGACCCAGTACTTC.

This chain uses TRBV20-1 with TRBJ2-7; D possibly matches TRBD1 or TRBD2 (5 bases each). This CDR3 spans 14 amino acids. The V gene's germline CDR1 is DFQATT and CDR2 SNEGSKA (reference sequence). V was pared by 6 bases and J by 0 bases, with 15 bases between. This CDR3 reads CSARPGPDSYEQYF. The CDR3 DNA is TGCAGTGCCCGCCCGGGACCGGACTCCTACGAGCAGTACTTC.

This clonotype was observed once. The V gene is TRBV2, the J gene TRBJ1-4; D not certain. V lost 7 bases to trimming and J lost 6 bases, with 9 bases between them. The CDR3 covers 12 residues. Germline values: CDR1 SNHLY, CDR2 FYNNEI. CDR3 nucleotide sequence: TGTGCCAGCATCCGGGGAGATGAAAAACTGTTTTTT. As protein: CASIRGDEKLFF. Supplemented by reference TRBV2 and TRBJ1-4, the full variable domain reads EPEVTQTPSHQVTQMGQEVILRCVPISNHLYFYWYRQILGQKVEFLVSFYNNEISEKSEIFDDQFSVERPDGSNFTLKIRSTKLEDSAMYFCASIRGDEKLFFGSGTQLSVL.

The chain employs TRBV19 and TRBJ2-1; 7 bases match TRBD2. J was trimmed by 6 bases and V by 5 bases; bases with no gene match: 10. CDR3 length: 15 amino acids. Germline-derived CDR1 and CDR2 are LNHDA and SQIVND (reference sequence). The CDR3 bases are TGTGCCAGTAGTTCAACGGGGGGATCATTCAATGAGCAGTTCTTC. It encodes CASSSTGGSFNEQFF.

The chain carries TRBV29-1 and TRBJ1-1; D not certain. The ends were cut back, 7 bases at V and 2 bases at J, with 17 bases in the middle. Germline CDR1 SQVTM, CDR2 ANQGSEA. This CDR3 contains 14 residues. CDR3 sequence reads: CSATADSYNTEAFF. The CDR3 DNA reads TGCAGCGCCACGGCCGACTCCTATAACACTGAAGCTTTCTTT. Looking up the rest from reference TRBV29-1 and TRBJ1-1 gives the full variable domain: SAVISQKPSRDICQRGTSLTIQCQVDSQVTMMFWYRQQPGQSLTLIATANQGSEATYESGFVIDKFPISRPNLTFSTLTVSNMSPEDSSIYLCSATADSYNTEAFFGQGTRLTVV.

This clonotype appeared a single time. V and J are TRBV5-6 and TRBJ1-3; unclear D gene. Looked up from germline, CDR1 is SGHDT and CDR2 is YYEEEE. Trimming pared 2 bases from V and 0 bases from J, leaving 6 bases between. The CDR3 length is 14 residues. CDR3 sequence (DNA): TGTGCCAGCAGCTTAGGGAACTCTGGAAACACCATATATTTT. This translates into CASSLGNSGNTIYF.

The genes are TRBV7-2 and TRBJ2-1, with 8 positions matching TRBD2. From germline, CDR1 is SGHTA and CDR2 FQGNSA. The CDR3 sequence is 18 residues long. The ends lost 1 base at V and 6 bases at J; junction bases unmatched: 14. The CDR3 here is CASSLGRFATSDRNEQFF. Written as DNA, the CDR3 is TGTGCCAGCAGCTTAGGTCGGTTCGCGACTAGCGACCGCAATGAGCAGTTCTTC.

This rearrangement joins TRBV29-1 to TRBJ1-2; 8 bases agree with TRBD1. V dropped 7 bases and J dropped 6; count of bases not matched to a gene: 16. The CDR3 consists of 15 residues. Germline V gene data show CDR1 as SQVTM and CDR2 as ANQGSEA. The CDR3 sequence is CSALSAGGFGNGYTF. The CDR3 bases are TGCAGCGCCCTGTCGGCAGGGGGCTTCGGTAATGGCTACACCTTC.

This clonotype appeared a single time. This chain links TRBV2 with TRBJ2-1; 9 bases align to TRBD2. Trimming removed 5 bases from V and 10 bases from J; junction bases left unmatched: 18. Germline V CDR1 and CDR2: SNHLY, FYNNEI. The CDR3 totals 17 residues. DNA for the CDR3: TGTGCCAGCAGTCTTTTGGAGCGGGGGGATTACAACGGCGAGCAGTTCTTC. Residues: CASSLLERGDYNGEQFF.

The CDR3 is CASRPMTSRGTEAFF. CDR3 DNA: TGTGCCAGCAGACCTATGACCTCGAGAGGGACTGAAGCTTTCTTT. The gene calls are TRBV14 and TRBJ1-1; D is undetermined. Germline V CDR1 and CDR2: SGHDN, FVKESK. This CDR3 contains 15 residues. Trimming pared 6 bases from V and 5 bases from J, leaving 19 bases between.

This clonotype was observed a single time. This chain links TRBV20-1 with TRBJ2-1, with TRBD2 identical over 10 bases. This CDR3 is 18 amino acids long. In germline, CDR1 is DFQATT, CDR2 SNEGSKA (reference sequence). The junction had 9 bases not matched to a gene; V was cut back by 0 bases and J by 1 base. DNA for the CDR3: TGCAGTGCTAGAGATCTGCTAGCGGGAGCCCCATCCTACAATGAGCAGTTCTTC. Translating gives CSARDLLAGAPSYNEQFF.

This chain joins TRBV5-6 and TRBJ2-5; D gene ambiguous. Germline V CDR1 and CDR2: SGHDT, YYEEEE. V was clipped by 4 bases and J by 3 bases, with 13 bases between them. The CDR3 is 14 residues long. The CDR3 coding sequence is TGTGCCAGCAGCCGAATGACCGAAAAAGAGACCCAGTACTTC. It specifies CASSRMTEKETQYF.

The chain is built from TRBV6-1 and TRBJ1-2; TRBD1 agrees at 9 bases. Germline CDR1 is MNHNS and CDR2 is SASEGT. This CDR3 spans 13 amino acids. Trimming at V came to 6 bases and at J to 3 bases, leaving 2 bases not matched to a gene. The DNA for the CDR3 is TGTGCCAGCAGGGGACAGGGCTACTATGGCTACACCTTC. This codes for CASRGQGYYGYTF.

The rearrangement uses TRBV7-2 and TRBJ1-1; D gene ambiguous. This CDR3 comprises 12 residues. Looked up from germline, CDR1 is SGHTA and CDR2 is FQGNSA. The V gene lost 5 bases and the J gene lost 6 bases, with 10 bases spanning the gap. The CDR3 nucleotides read TGTGCCAGCAGCGTCAGAGTTCCTGAAGCTTTCTTT. It is translated as CASSVRVPEAFF.

This chain connects TRBV3-1 to TRBJ1-4, with D unclear. The CDR3 is 15 amino acids. V was clipped by 4 bases and J by 0 bases, with 9 bases between them. The germline V gene encodes CDR1 LGHDT and CDR2 YNNKEL (reference sequence). For the CDR3, the DNA is TGTGCCAGCAGCCCCGGTTGGGCAACTAATGAAAAACTGTTTTTT. Amino acid sequence: CASSPGWATNEKLFF.